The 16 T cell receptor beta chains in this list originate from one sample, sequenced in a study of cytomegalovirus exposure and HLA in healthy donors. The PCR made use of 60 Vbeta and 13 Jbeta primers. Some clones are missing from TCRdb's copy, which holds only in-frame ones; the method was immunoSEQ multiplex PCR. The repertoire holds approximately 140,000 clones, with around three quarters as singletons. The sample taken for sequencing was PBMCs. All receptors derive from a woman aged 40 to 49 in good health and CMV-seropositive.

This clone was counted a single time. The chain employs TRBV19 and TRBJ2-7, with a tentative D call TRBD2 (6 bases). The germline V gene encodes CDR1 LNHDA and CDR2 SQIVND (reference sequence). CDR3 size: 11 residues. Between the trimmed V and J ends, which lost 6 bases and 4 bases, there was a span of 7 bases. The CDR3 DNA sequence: TGTGCCAGTAGGAGCGGGTACGAGCAGTACTTC. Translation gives CASRSGYEQYF.

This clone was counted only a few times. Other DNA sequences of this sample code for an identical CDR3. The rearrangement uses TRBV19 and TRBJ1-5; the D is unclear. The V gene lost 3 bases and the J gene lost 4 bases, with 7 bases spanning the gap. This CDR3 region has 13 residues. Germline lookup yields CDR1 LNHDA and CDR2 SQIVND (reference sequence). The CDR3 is CASSIVGNQPQHF. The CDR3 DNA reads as TGTGCCAGTAGTATTGTCGGTAATCAGCCCCAGCATTTT.

In DNA, the CDR3 is TGTGCCAGCAGCGACCGACTAGGTTACAATGAGCAGTTCTTC. This translates into CASSDRLGYNEQFF. This chain connects TRBV7-9 to TRBJ2-1; tentative D call: TRBD2 (6 bases). V lost 5 bases, J lost 4 bases, and 12 bases lay in between. CDR1 and CDR2 from the germline V gene are SEHNR and FQNEAQ (reference sequence). The CDR3 is made up of 14 amino acids.

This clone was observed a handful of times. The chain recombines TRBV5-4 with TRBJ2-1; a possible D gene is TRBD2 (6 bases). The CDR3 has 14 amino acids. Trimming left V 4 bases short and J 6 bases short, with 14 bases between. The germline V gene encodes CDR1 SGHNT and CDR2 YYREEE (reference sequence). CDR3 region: CASSPQDSGNEQFF. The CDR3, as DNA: TGTGCCAGCAGCCCGCAGGATAGCGGCAATGAGCAGTTCTTC.

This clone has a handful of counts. The CDR3 reads CASSHPRDTIYNEQFF. CDR3 bases: TGCGCCAGCAGCCATCCCCGGGACACCATCTACAATGAGCAGTTCTTC. The chain links TRBV4-1 to TRBJ2-1, with TRBD1 as a possible D gene (6 bases). Germline-derived CDR1 and CDR2 are MGHRA and YSYEKL. The germline V and J ends were trimmed by 3 bases and 3 bases, with 15 bases remaining between them. The CDR3 extends over 16 amino acids.

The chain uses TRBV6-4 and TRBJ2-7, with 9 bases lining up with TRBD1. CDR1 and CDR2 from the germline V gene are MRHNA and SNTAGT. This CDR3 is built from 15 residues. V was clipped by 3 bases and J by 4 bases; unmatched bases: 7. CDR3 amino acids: CASSERPGQGYEQYF. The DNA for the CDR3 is TGTGCCAGCAGTGAAAGACCGGGACAGGGTTACGAGCAGTACTTC.

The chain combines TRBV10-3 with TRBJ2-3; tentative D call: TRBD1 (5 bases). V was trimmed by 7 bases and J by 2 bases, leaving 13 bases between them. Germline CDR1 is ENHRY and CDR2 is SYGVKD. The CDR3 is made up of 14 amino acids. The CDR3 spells CAITARRDTDTQYF. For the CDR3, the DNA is TGTGCCATCACAGCCCGCAGGGACACAGATACGCAGTATTTT.

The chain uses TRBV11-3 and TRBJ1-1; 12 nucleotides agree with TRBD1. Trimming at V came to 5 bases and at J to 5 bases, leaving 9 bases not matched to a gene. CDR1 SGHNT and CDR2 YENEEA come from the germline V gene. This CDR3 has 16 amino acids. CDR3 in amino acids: CASSPRDRGLGTEAFF. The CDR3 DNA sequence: TGTGCCAGCAGCCCCCGGGACAGGGGGCTGGGGACTGAAGCTTTCTTT.

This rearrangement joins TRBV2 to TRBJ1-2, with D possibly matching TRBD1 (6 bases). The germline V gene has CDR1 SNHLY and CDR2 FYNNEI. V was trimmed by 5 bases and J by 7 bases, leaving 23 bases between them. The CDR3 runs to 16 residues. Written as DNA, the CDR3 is TGTGCCAGCAGTCCGATCGGGGGGCCAGAGAGCGGTGGCTACACCTTC. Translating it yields CASSPIGGPESGGYTF.

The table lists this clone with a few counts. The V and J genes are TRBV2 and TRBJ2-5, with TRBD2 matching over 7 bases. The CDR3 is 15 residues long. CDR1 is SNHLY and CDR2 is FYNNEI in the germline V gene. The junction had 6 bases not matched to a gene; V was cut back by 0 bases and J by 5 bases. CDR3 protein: CASSEALGRGETQYF. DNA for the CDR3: TGTGCCAGCAGTGAAGCGCTTGGGAGGGGTGAGACCCAGTACTTC.

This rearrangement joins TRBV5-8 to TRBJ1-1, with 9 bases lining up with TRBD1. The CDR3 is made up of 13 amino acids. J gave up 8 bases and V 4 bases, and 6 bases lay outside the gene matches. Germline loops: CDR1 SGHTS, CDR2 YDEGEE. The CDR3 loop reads CASSQDRGLEAFF. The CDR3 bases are TGTGCCAGCAGCCAAGACAGGGGGTTAGAAGCTTTCTTT.

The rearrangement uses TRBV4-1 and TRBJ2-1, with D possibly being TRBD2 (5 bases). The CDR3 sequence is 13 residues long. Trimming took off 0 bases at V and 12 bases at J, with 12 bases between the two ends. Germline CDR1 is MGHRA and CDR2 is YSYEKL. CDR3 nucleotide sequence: TGCGCCAGCAGCCAAGAGAGAAGCGGTGGGCAGTTCTTC. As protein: CASSQERSGGQFF.

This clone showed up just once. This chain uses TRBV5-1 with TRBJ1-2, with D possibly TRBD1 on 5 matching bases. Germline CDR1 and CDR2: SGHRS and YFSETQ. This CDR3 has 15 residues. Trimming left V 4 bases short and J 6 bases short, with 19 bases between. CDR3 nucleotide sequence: TGCGCCAGCAGCAAATTAAGGGGAATGTCGGATGGCTACACCTTC. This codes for CASSKLRGMSDGYTF.

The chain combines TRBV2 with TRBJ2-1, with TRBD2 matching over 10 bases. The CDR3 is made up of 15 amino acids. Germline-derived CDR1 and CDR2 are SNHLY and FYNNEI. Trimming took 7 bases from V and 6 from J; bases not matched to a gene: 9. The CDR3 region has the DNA TGTGCCAGCATCACAGGGACTAGCGAGAGCAATGAGCAGTTCTTC. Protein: CASITGTSESNEQFF.

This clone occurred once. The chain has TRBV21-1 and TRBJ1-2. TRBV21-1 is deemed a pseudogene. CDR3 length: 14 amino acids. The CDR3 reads CASSTTAGGYGYTF. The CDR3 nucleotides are TGTGCCAGCAGCACCACTGCGGGGGGGTATGGCTACACCTTC.

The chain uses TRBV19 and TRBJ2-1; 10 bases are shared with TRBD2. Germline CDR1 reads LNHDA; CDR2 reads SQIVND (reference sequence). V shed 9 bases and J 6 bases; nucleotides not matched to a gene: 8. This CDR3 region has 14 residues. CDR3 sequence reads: CASSKREGGNEQFF. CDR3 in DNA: TGTGCCAGCTCAAAGCGGGAGGGGGGCAATGAGCAGTTCTTC.